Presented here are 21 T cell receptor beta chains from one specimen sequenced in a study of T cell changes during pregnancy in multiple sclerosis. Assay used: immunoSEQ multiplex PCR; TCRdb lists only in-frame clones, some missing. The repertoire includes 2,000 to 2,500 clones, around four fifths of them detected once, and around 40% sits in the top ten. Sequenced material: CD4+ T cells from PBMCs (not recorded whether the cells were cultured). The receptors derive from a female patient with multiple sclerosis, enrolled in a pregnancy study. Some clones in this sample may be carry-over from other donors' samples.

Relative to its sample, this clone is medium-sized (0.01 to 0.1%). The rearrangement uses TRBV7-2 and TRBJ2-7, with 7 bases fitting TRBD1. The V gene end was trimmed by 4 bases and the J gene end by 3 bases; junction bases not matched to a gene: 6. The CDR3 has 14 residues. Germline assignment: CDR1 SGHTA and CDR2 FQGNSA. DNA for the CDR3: TGTGCCAGCAGCTCAAATCAGGGGGTCTACGAGCAGTACTTC. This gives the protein CASSSNQGVYEQYF.

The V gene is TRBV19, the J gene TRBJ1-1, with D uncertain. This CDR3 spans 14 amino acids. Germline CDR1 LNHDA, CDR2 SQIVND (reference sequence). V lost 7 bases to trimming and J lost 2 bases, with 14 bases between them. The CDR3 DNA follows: TGTGCCAGTAATCTCGGCACCTATAACACTGAAGCTTTCTTT. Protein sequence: CASNLGTYNTEAFF. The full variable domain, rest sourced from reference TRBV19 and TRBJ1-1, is DGGITQSPKYLFRKEGQNVTLSCEQNLNHDAMYWYRQDPGQGLRLIYYSQIVNDFQKGDIAEGYSVSREKKESFPLTVTSAQKNPTAFYLCASNLGTYNTEAFFGQGTRLTVV.

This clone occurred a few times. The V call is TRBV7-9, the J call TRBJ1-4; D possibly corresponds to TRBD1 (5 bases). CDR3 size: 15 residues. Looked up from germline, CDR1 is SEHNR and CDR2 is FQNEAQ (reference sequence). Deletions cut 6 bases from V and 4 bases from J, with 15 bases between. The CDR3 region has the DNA TGTGCCAGCAGGAACGGGGCAGGGCTTAATGAAAAACTGTTTTTT. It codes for CASRNGAGLNEKLFF.

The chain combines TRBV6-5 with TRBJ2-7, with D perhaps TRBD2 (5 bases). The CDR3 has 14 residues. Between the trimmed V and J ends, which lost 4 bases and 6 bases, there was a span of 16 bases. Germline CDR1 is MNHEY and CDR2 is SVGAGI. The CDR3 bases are TGTGCCAGCAGTTTACGTTCGAGGGCTAGCGAGCAGTACTTC. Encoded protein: CASSLRSRASEQYF.

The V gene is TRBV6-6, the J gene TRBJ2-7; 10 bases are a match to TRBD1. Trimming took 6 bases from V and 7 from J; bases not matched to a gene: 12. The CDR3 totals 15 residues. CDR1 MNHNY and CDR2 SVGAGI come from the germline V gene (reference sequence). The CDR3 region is CASRYRDRGRWEQYF. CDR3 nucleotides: TGTGCCAGCAGATACCGGGACAGGGGCCGCTGGGAGCAGTACTTC.

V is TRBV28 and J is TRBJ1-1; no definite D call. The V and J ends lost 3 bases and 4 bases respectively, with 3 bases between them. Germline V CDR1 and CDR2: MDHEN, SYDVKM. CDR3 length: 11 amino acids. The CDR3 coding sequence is TGTGCCAGCAGTTTTATCACTGAAGCTTTCTTT. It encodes CASSFITEAFF. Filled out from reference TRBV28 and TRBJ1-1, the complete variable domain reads DVKVTQSSRYLVKRTGEKVFLECVQDMDHENMFWYRQDPGLGLRLIYFSYDVKMKEKGDIPEGYSVSREKKERFSLILESASTNQTSMYLCASSFITEAFFGQGTRLTVV.

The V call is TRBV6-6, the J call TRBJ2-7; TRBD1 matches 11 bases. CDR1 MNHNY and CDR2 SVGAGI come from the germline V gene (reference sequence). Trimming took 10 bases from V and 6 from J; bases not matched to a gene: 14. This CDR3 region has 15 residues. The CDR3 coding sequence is TGTGCCACGACGAGATCCCGGGACAGGGGGGTCGAGCAGTACTTC. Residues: CATTRSRDRGVEQYF.

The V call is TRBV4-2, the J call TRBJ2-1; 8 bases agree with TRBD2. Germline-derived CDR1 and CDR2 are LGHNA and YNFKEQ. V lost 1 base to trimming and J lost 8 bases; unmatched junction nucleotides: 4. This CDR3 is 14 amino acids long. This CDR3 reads CASSQVGLVHEQFF. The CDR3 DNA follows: TGTGCCAGCAGCCAAGTGGGACTAGTTCATGAGCAGTTCTTC.

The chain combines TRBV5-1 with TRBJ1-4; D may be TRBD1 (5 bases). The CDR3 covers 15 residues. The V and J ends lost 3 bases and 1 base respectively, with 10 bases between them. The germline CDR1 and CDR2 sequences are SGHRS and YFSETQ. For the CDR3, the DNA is TGCGCCAGCAGCTCGGGGCCCGGAACTAATGAAAAACTGTTTTTT. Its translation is CASSSGPGTNEKLFF.

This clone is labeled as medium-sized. The CDR3 sequence: CASSFLGGGYTF. CDR3 sequence (DNA): TGTGCCAGCAGTTTTTTGGGGGGTGGCTACACCTTC. The rearrangement links TRBV6-5 to TRBJ1-2, with a weak D call TRBD1 (5 bases). The CDR3 spans 12 residues. The germline CDR1 and CDR2 sequences are MNHEY and SVGAGI. Trimming took off 4 bases at V and 7 bases at J, with 10 bases between the two ends.

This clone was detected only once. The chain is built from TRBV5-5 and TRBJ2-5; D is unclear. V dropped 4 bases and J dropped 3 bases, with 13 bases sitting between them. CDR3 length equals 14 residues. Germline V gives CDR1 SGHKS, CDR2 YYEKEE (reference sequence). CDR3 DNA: TGTGCCAGCAGCCCATCCTGGGTGAAAGAGACCCAGTACTTC. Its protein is CASSPSWVKETQYF. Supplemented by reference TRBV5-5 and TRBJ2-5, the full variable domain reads DAGVTQSPTHLIKTRGQQVTLRCSPISGHKSVSWYQQVLGQGPQFIFQYYEKEERGRGNFPDRFSARQFPNYSSELNVNALLLGDSALYLCASSPSWVKETQYFGPGTRLLVL.

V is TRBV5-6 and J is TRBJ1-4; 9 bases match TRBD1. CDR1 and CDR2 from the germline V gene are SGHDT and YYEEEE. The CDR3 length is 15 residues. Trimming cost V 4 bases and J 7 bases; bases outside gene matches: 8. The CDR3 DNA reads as TGTGCCAGCAGCATAACAGGGGGCACAGGTGAAAAACTGTTTTTT. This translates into CASSITGGTGEKLFF.

CDR3 residues: CASSFGTSGSKQYF. For the CDR3, the DNA is TGTGCCAGCAGCTTCGGGACTAGCGGGAGCAAGCAGTACTTC. The V and J genes are TRBV11-3 and TRBJ2-7; 14 nucleotides line up with TRBD2. The J segment lost 8 bases and the V segment lost 3 bases, leaving 3 bases of the junction unmatched. There are 14 residues in the CDR3. Germline CDR1 and CDR2: SGHNT and YENEEA.

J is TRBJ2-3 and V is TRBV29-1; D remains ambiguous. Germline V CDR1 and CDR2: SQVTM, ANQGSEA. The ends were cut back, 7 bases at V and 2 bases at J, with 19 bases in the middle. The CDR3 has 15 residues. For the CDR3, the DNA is TGCAGCGCCCCGCCGGACGCCAGCGTCACAGATACGCAGTATTTT. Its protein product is CSAPPDASVTDTQYF.

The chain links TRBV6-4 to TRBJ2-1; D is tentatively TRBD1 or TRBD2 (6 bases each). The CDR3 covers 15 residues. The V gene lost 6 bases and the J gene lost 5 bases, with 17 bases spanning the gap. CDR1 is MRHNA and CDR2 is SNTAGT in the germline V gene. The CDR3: CASSPGAGQNNEQFF. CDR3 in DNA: TGTGCCAGCAGCCCGGGGGCGGGGCAAAACAATGAGCAGTTCTTC.

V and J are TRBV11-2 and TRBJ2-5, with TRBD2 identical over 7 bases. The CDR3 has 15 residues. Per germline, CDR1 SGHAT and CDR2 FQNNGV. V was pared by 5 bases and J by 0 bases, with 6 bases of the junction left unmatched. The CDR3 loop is CASSPPGLHQETQYF. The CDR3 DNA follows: TGTGCCAGCAGCCCACCGGGACTACACCAAGAGACCCAGTACTTC.

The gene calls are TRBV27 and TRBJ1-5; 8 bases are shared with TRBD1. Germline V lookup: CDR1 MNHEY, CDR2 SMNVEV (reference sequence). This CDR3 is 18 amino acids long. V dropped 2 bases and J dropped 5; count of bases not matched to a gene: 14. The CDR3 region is CASSLGAPYGQGYQPQHF. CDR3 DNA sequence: TGTGCCAGCAGTTTAGGGGCGCCATATGGACAGGGCTATCAGCCCCAGCATTTT.

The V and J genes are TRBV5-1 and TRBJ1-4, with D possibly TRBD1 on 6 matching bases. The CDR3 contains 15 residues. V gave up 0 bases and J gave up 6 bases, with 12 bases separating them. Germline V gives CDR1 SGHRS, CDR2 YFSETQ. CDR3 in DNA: TGCGCCAGCAGCTTGGTGGGGGGCGCCGATGAAAAACTGTTTTTT. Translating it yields CASSLVGGADEKLFF.

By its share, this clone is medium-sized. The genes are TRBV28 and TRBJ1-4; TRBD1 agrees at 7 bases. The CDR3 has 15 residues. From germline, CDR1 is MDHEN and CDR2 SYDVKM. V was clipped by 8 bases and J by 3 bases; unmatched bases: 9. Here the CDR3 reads CASGGPGTANEKLFF. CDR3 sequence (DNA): TGTGCCAGCGGAGGACCCGGGACAGCTAATGAAAAACTGTTTTTT.

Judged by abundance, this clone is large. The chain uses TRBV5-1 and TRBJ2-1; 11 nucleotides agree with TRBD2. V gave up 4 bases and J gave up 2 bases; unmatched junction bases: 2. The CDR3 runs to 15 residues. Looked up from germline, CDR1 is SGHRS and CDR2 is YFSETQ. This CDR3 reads CASSLGLAAYNEQFF. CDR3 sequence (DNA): TGCGCCAGCAGCCTGGGACTAGCGGCCTACAATGAGCAGTTCTTC.

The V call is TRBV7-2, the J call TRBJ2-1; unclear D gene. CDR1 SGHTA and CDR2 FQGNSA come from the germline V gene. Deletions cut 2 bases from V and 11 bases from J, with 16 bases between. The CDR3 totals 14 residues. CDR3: CASSLNPSSAKQFF. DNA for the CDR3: TGTGCCAGCAGCTTAAATCCAAGCAGTGCTAAGCAGTTCTTC.